The 22 T cell receptor beta chains below come from one sample, sequenced in a study of blood T cells in healthy people across ages. Alongside a J-beta primer mix, a sample-barcoded 5' primer served in a second PCR lasting 7 to 11 cycles. MiXCR was run by TCRdb on the 5' RACE reads, yielding one entry per CDR3 protein. The sample holds 1.5 million to 2 million distinct CDR3 sequences, about 49% seen once. Sequenced input: blood. These receptors all come from a woman aged 40 to 50 in good health.

The V and J genes are TRBV12-3 or TRBV12-4 and TRBJ2-1; TRBD1 might be the D (5 bases). The V end was cut by 4 bases, the J end by 4 bases, with 14 bases between. There are 15 residues in the CDR3. The CDR3 DNA reads as TGTGCCAGCAGTTCCCCTTACCAGGGATACAATGAGCAGTTCTTC. It specifies CASSSPYQGYNEQFF.

The gene calls are TRBV6-5 and TRBJ2-7; no firm D call. Trimming removed 6 bases from V and 4 bases from J, with 13 bases in between. The CDR3 is 13 amino acids. The germline CDR1 and CDR2 sequences are MNHEY and SVGAGI. The CDR3 sequence is CASRALSSYEQYF. CDR3 sequence (DNA): TGTGCCAGCAGAGCTCTTAGTTCTTACGAGCAGTACTTC.

The V gene is TRBV29-1, the J gene TRBJ2-1; 13 nucleotides agree with TRBD2. Germline lookup yields CDR1 SQVTM and CDR2 ANQGSEA. V lost 5 bases, J lost 7 bases, and 11 bases stayed unmatched. CDR3 length equals 16 residues. CDR3 sequence (DNA): TGCAGCGTTCCAAAAGATAAGGGACTAGCGGGAAATGAGCAGTTCTTC. Protein: CSVPKDKGLAGNEQFF.

The rearrangement uses TRBV20-1 and TRBJ2-7, with TRBD2 matching over 9 bases. The germline V gene encodes CDR1 DFQATT and CDR2 SNEGSKA (reference sequence). J was trimmed by 3 bases and V by 0 bases; bases with no gene match: 3. CDR3 length: 14 amino acids. The CDR3 coding sequence is TGCAGTGCTAGAGATAGCGGGGGAATCTACGAGCAGTACTTC. Translating it yields CSARDSGGIYEQYF.

This chain connects TRBV24-1 to TRBJ1-4, with a weak D call TRBD1 (5 bases). The CDR3 consists of 13 residues. Germline CDR1 is KGHDR and CDR2 is SFDVKD. Trimming stripped 6 bases from V and 7 bases from J, with 11 bases between. CDR3 loop: CATSPPGSEKLFF. CDR3 in DNA: TGTGCCACCAGTCCTCCAGGGAGTGAAAAACTGTTTTTT.

V usage is TRBV28 and J usage is TRBJ2-3; D is undetermined. The length of the CDR3 is 15 residues. CDR1 is MDHEN, CDR2 SYDVKM, per germline. V dropped 5 bases and J dropped 2 bases, with 14 bases sitting between them. DNA for the CDR3: TGTGCCAGCAGTCCCGGGCCCTTACACACAGATACGCAGTATTTT. As protein: CASSPGPLHTDTQYF. Based on the CDR3 plus reference TRBV28 and TRBJ2-3, the full variable domain is DVKVTQSSRYLVKRTGEKVFLECVQDMDHENMFWYRQDPGLGLRLIYFSYDVKMKEKGDIPEGYSVSREKKERFSLILESASTNQTSMYLCASSPGPLHTDTQYFGPGTRLTVL.

The chain combines TRBV7-2 with TRBJ1-5; no definite D call. The CDR3 covers 14 residues. Germline V gene lookup returns CDR1 SGHTA and CDR2 FQGNSA. With 6 bases removed from V and 4 bases from J, the gap between germline ends came to 13 bases. The DNA for the CDR3 is TGTGCCAGCAGATCAAGTCACCCTAATCAGCCCCAGCATTTT. As protein: CASRSSHPNQPQHF. The full variable domain, its missing parts supplied by reference TRBV7-2 and TRBJ1-5, is GAGVSQSPSNKVTEKGKDVELRCDPISGHTALYWYRQSLGQGLEFLIYFQGNSAPDKSGLPSDRFSAERTGGSVSTLTIQRTQQEDSAVYLCASRSSHPNQPQHFGDGTRLSIL.

In this sample, this clonotype turned up a few times. The rearrangement joins TRBV12-3 or TRBV12-4 to TRBJ2-3; D tentatively reads TRBD1 or TRBD2 (5 bases each). The CDR3 contains 15 residues. The V end was cut by 2 bases, the J end by 5 bases, with 14 bases between. Here the CDR3 reads CASSLLPGTKDTQYF. The DNA of the CDR3 is TGTGCCAGCAGTTTATTGCCAGGGACCAAAGATACGCAGTATTTT.

In this sample, this clonotype turned up once. The V gene is TRBV24-1, the J gene TRBJ2-3, with TRBD2 matching over 8 bases. The CDR3 loop spans 17 amino acids. V lost 5 bases and J lost 0; bases outside the gene matches: 9. Germline V gene sequence: CDR1 KGHDR, CDR2 SFDVKD. CDR3 in DNA: TGTGCCACCAGTGGGGGTCGGGGGGGGCCTAGCACAGATACGCAGTATTTT. It specifies CATSGGRGGPSTDTQYF.

The chain carries TRBV6-8 and TRBJ1-6; D uncertain. Trimming stripped 2 bases from V and 7 bases from J, with 12 bases between. CDR1 and CDR2 (germline): MNHGY, SAAAGT. This CDR3 region has 15 residues. CDR3 bases: TGTGCCAGCAGTTACCACTTGGGCGGGAATTCACCCCTCCACTTT. Translating it yields CASSYHLGGNSPLHF.

The gene calls are TRBV28 and TRBJ1-6; TRBD1 matches at 10 bases. Germline V CDR1 and CDR2: MDHEN, SYDVKM. Trimming at V came to 2 bases and at J to 9 bases, leaving 13 bases not matched to a gene. The CDR3 sequence is 18 residues long. Here the CDR3 reads CASSLPGTGAFSGSPLHF. The CDR3 bases are TGTGCCAGCAGTTTACCCGGGACAGGGGCATTCAGTGGTTCACCCCTCCACTTT.

This clonotype was picked up a small number of times. The chain combines TRBV15 with TRBJ1-5; D is possibly TRBD1 (5 bases). V lost 0 bases and J lost 11, with 17 bases in between. The length of the CDR3 is 15 residues. Germline V gives CDR1 LNHNV, CDR2 YYDKDF (reference sequence). The CDR3 DNA follows: TGTGCCACCAGCAGAGATTCGGCCCAGGGAGCGGCCCAGCATTTT. Residues: CATSRDSAQGAAQHF.

This clonotype has a handful of counts. The chain has TRBV4-3 and TRBJ2-3; tentatively, D is TRBD1 or TRBD2 (5 bases each). This CDR3 contains 14 residues. CDR1 and CDR2 from the germline V gene are LGHNA and YSLEER. The ends were cut back, 4 bases at V and 6 bases at J, with 14 bases in the middle. The CDR3 region is CASSPGRSGDTQYF. The CDR3 region has the DNA TGCGCCAGCAGCCCGGGACGTTCTGGGGATACGCAGTATTTT.

The J gene is TRBJ2-1, the V gene TRBV20-1, with 11 bases matching TRBD2. Germline V gene sequence: CDR1 DFQATT, CDR2 SNEGSKA (reference sequence). The ends lost 6 bases at V and 7 bases at J; junction bases unmatched: 14. This CDR3 is built from 16 residues. The CDR3 region is CSALGLAGGHSNEQFF. The CDR3, as DNA: TGCAGTGCCCTCGGGTTAGCGGGGGGGCATAGTAATGAGCAGTTCTTC.

The rearrangement joins TRBV20-1 to TRBJ2-7; D remains unclear. Germline V gives CDR1 DFQATT, CDR2 SNEGSKA (reference sequence). V shed 5 bases and J shed 2 bases, with 13 bases lying between them. CDR3 size: 13 residues. CDR3 region: CSAHRDPPYEQYF. DNA of the CDR3: TGCAGTGCTCACAGAGACCCGCCCTACGAGCAGTACTTC.

This clonotype has a count of ten or more. V and J are TRBV7-9 and TRBJ2-4, with 10 positions matching TRBD2. This CDR3 spans 15 amino acids. The V segment lost 5 bases and the J segment 1 base; nucleotides outside the gene matches: 2. Per the germline V gene, CDR1 is SEHNR and CDR2 is FQNEAQ (reference sequence). This chain's CDR3 is CASSRSGGAKNIQYF. The CDR3 DNA is TGTGCCAGCAGCCGTAGCGGGGGGGCCAAAAACATTCAGTACTTC. The full variable domain, completed using reference TRBV7-9 and TRBJ2-4, is DTGVSQNPRHKITKRGQNVTFRCDPISEHNRLYWYRQTLGQGPEFLTYFQNEAQLEKSRLLSDRFSAERPKGSFSTLEIQRTEQGDSAMYLCASSRSGGAKNIQYFGAGTRLSVL.

The V gene is TRBV6-6, the J gene TRBJ2-5; 9 bases map to TRBD1. This CDR3 is 17 amino acids long. The germline CDR1 and CDR2 sequences are MNHNY and SVGAGI (reference sequence). The ends lost 5 bases at V and 5 bases at J; junction bases unmatched: 15. CDR3 sequence reads: CASSTPGQGHYSETQYF. The CDR3 DNA reads TGTGCCAGCAGTACTCCGGGACAGGGACATTATTCGGAGACCCAGTACTTC.

The gene calls are TRBV7-2 and TRBJ2-7, with 7 nucleotides matching TRBD1. CDR1 and CDR2 (germline): SGHTA, FQGNSA. The CDR3 totals 15 residues. The V and J ends lost 4 bases and 0 bases, in that order; junction bases with no gene match: 6. CDR3 residues: CASSSRDSSSYEQYF. The CDR3 coding sequence is TGTGCCAGCAGCTCAAGGGACAGCAGCTCCTACGAGCAGTACTTC.

This chain joins TRBV4-2 and TRBJ2-5; the D gene is possibly TRBD2 (5 bases). The CDR3 extends over 14 amino acids. Germline CDR1 reads LGHNA; CDR2 reads YNFKEQ. Trimming shortened V by 0 bases and J by 9 bases, and 14 bases separated the two germline ends. For the CDR3, the DNA is TGTGCCAGCAGCCAAGATGACTACCTAGGAGCCCAGTACTTC. This sequence encodes CASSQDDYLGAQYF.

This chain joins TRBV4-2 and TRBJ2-1; 12 bases align to TRBD2. The germline CDR1 and CDR2 sequences are LGHNA and YNFKEQ. The CDR3 is made up of 16 amino acids. With 3 bases clipped from V and 3 bases from J, the junction kept 3 bases outside the gene matches. The CDR3 protein is CASSHGLAGLYNEQFF. CDR3 DNA sequence: TGTGCCAGCAGCCACGGACTAGCGGGGCTCTACAATGAGCAGTTCTTC.

This clonotype was recorded once. This sequence joins TRBV24-1 and TRBJ2-5, with a tentative D call TRBD2 (5 bases). The CDR3 covers 12 residues. The V end was cut by 4 bases, the J end by 4 bases, with 6 bases between. The V gene's germline CDR1 is KGHDR and CDR2 SFDVKD. DNA of the CDR3: TGTGCCACCAGTGAAGGGAGAGAGACCCAGTACTTC. Translation: CATSEGRETQYF.

This clonotype was counted between two and nine times. The chain is built from TRBV9 and TRBJ2-1; possibly TRBD1 or TRBD2 for D (5 bases each). Trimming shortened V by 4 bases and J by 4 bases, and 18 bases separated the two germline ends. The CDR3 runs 16 residues. Germline CDR1 reads SGDLS; CDR2 reads YYNGEE. CDR3 sequence: CASSFSAGTGYNEQFF. The CDR3 coding sequence is TGTGCCAGCAGCTTCAGCGCCGGGACGGGGTACAATGAGCAGTTCTTC. The full variable domain, completed using reference TRBV9 and TRBJ2-1, is DSGVTQTPKHLITATGQRVTLRCSPRSGDLSVYWYQQSLDQGLQFLIQYYNGEERAKGNILERFSAQQFPDLHSELNLSSLELGDSALYFCASSFSAGTGYNEQFFGPGTRLTVL.